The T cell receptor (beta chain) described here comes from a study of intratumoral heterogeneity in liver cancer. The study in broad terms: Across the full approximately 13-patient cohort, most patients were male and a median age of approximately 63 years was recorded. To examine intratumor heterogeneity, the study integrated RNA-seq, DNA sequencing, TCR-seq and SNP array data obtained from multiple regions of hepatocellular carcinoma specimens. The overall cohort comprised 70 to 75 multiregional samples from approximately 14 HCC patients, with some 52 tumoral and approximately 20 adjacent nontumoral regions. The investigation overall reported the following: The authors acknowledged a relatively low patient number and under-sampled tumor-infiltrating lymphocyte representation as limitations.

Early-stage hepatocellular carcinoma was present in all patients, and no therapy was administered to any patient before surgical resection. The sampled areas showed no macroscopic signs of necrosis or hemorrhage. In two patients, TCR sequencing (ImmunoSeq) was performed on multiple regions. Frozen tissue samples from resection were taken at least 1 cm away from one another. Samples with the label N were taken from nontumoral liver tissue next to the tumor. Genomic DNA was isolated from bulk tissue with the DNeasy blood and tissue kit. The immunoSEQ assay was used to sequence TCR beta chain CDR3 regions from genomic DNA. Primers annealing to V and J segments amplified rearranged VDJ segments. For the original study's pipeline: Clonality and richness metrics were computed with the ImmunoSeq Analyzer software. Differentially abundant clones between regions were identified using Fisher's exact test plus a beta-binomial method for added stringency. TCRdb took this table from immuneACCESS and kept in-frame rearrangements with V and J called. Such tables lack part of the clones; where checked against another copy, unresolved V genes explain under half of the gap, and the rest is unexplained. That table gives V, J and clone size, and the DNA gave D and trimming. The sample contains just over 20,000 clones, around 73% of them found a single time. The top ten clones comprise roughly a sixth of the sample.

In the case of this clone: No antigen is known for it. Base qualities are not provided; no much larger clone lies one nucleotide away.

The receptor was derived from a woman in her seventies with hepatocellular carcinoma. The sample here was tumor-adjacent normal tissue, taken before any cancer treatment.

In nucleotide form, the sequence is TGTGCCAGCAGTCAGCAGGGAAGCTCCTACGAGCAGTACTTC. It translates to CASSQQGSSYEQYF. Rearrangement joined TRBV28 to TRBJ2-7; perhaps TRBD1 is the D gene, with 5 bases matching. The CDR3 covers 14 residues, taking in both the cysteine and the phenylalanine. Just the 42-base CDR3 DNA is kept, in frame starting at base 1. V is cut by 5 bases and J by 0 bases, and the space between the germline ends is 11 bases. As encoded in the germline V gene, CDR1 is MDHEN while CDR2 is SYDVKM.